This T cell receptor (beta chain) was observed in a study of shared clonotypes between healthy human individuals. The assay was immunoSEQ multiplex PCR, and TCRdb's table has in-frame clones only and misses some. Of a few million clones in the sample, about 92% were seen once. The CDR3 has 13 residues. Germline CDR1 and CDR2: ENHRY and SYGVKD. Trimming took off 6 bases at V and 3 bases at J, with 9 bases between the two ends. V gene TRBV10-3 combines with J gene TRBJ2-1; possibly TRBD2 for D (5 bases). The sequenced material came from naive CD4+ T cells sorted from blood. Sample subset: CD45RA+ positively selected. This TCR came from a man between 18 and 29 years old in good health. The DNA of the CDR3 is TGTGCCATCAGCGACGACTACTACAATGAGCAGTTCTTC. It is translated as CAISDDYYNEQFF.